This is a list of T cell receptor beta chains from one sample in a study of T cells in narcolepsy. The table came from immunoSEQ multiplex PCR; TCRdb's copy has only in-frame clones and leaves some out. The sample has over 15,000 clones; approximately 85% are singletons. Sequences were obtained from memory (CD45RA-) CD4+ T cells from blood. The receptors stem from a human donor in good health. The CDR3 runs from the conserved cysteine through the conserved F or W. Each record gives: clone size, D gene, J gene, V gene, CDR3 protein, CDR3 DNA. D genes are given only for firm matches. Only part of the rows carry a size: once, few, many, or a class if the clone is expanded.

clone size: NA
D gene: NA
J gene: TRBJ1-1
V gene: TRBV29-1
CDR3 protein: CSVGHNEAFF
CDR3 DNA: TGCAGCGTTGGGCACAATGAAGCTTTCTTT

clone size: NA
D gene: TRBD2
J gene: TRBJ2-2
V gene: TRBV10-1
CDR3 protein: CASSPLAGVGELFF
CDR3 DNA: TGCGCCAGCAGCCCACTCGCGGGAGTAGGGGAGCTGTTTTTT

clone size: NA
D gene: TRBD1
J gene: TRBJ1-6
V gene: TRBV4-2
CDR3 protein: CASSQVAPGTGIRNSPLHF
CDR3 DNA: TGTGCCAGCAGCCAAGTAGCCCCCGGGACAGGGATAAGAAATTCACCCCTCCACTTT

clone size: NA
D gene: NA
J gene: TRBJ1-2
V gene: TRBV6-5
CDR3 protein: CASSYSTRGNYGYTF
CDR3 DNA: TGTGCCAGCAGTTACTCGACGCGGGGGAACTATGGCTACACCTTC

clone size: NA
D gene: NA
J gene: TRBJ2-1
V gene: TRBV7-3
CDR3 protein: CASSLSGGSSYNEQFF
CDR3 DNA: TGTGCCAGCAGCTTAAGTGGGGGGTCCTCCTACAATGAGCAGTTCTTC

clone size: NA
D gene: NA
J gene: TRBJ1-2
V gene: TRBV6-1
CDR3 protein: CASRSSWGADGYTF
CDR3 DNA: TGTGCCAGCAGATCCTCTTGGGGGGCTGATGGCTACACCTTC

clone size: NA
D gene: NA
J gene: TRBJ1-4
V gene: TRBV25-1
CDR3 protein: CASSEEGDPGGLFF
CDR3 DNA: TGTGCCAGCAGTGAGGAGGGGGACCCGGGCGGACTGTTTTTT

clone size: NA
D gene: NA
J gene: TRBJ2-5
V gene: TRBV18
CDR3 protein: CASSPAEGQTQYF
CDR3 DNA: TGTGCCAGCTCACCCGCGGAGGGTCAGACCCAGTACTTC

clone size: NA
D gene: NA
J gene: TRBJ2-1
V gene: TRBV11-2
CDR3 protein: CASSLVAGWDEQFF
CDR3 DNA: TGTGCCAGCAGCTTAGTTGCGGGGTGGGATGAGCAGTTCTTC

clone size: NA
D gene: NA
J gene: TRBJ2-1
V gene: TRBV6-1
CDR3 protein: CASALSSYNEQFF
CDR3 DNA: TGTGCCAGTGCCCTGAGCTCCTACAATGAGCAGTTCTTC

clone size: NA
D gene: NA
J gene: TRBJ1-3
V gene: TRBV9
CDR3 protein: CASSLSPPNYSGNTIYF
CDR3 DNA: TGTGCCAGCAGCCTAAGCCCACCTAACTACTCTGGAAACACCATATATTTT

clone size: once
D gene: TRBD2
J gene: TRBJ2-3
V gene: TRBV5-4
CDR3 protein: CASSSVAGGADTQYF
CDR3 DNA: TGTGCCAGCAGCTCTGTAGCGGGAGGCGCAGATACGCAGTATTTT

clone size: NA
D gene: NA
J gene: TRBJ2-7
V gene: TRBV7-2
CDR3 protein: CASSLGALGYEQYF
CDR3 DNA: TGTGCCAGCAGCTTGGGGGCCCTCGGCTACGAGCAGTACTTC

clone size: NA
D gene: NA
J gene: TRBJ2-1
V gene: TRBV5-6
CDR3 protein: CASSPDSKNEQFF
CDR3 DNA: TGTGCCAGCAGCCCAGACAGTAAAAATGAGCAGTTCTTC

clone size: NA
D gene: NA
J gene: TRBJ1-5
V gene: TRBV7-2
CDR3 protein: CASSLGSNRPQHF
CDR3 DNA: TGTGCCAGCAGCTTAGGGAGTAATCGGCCCCAGCATTTT

clone size: once
D gene: TRBD1
J gene: TRBJ1-3
V gene: TRBV5-4
CDR3 protein: CASSLPGGRSDTIYF
CDR3 DNA: TGTGCCAGCAGCTTACCAGGGGGCAGATCGGACACCATATATTTT

clone size: NA
D gene: NA
J gene: TRBJ1-3
V gene: TRBV5-1
CDR3 protein: CASSLVGSSGNTIYF
CDR3 DNA: TGCGCCAGCAGCTTGGTAGGGAGCTCTGGAAACACCATATATTTT

clone size: NA
D gene: NA
J gene: TRBJ1-5
V gene: TRBV27
CDR3 protein: CATKDLGPLPNQPQHF
CDR3 DNA: TGTGCCACCAAGGACCTTGGCCCTCTGCCCAATCAGCCCCAGCATTTT

clone size: NA
D gene: NA
J gene: TRBJ1-1
V gene: TRBV27
CDR3 protein: CASSDIYTEAFF
CDR3 DNA: TGTGCCAGCAGTGATATATACACTGAAGCTTTCTTT

clone size: NA
D gene: TRBD1
J gene: TRBJ1-2
V gene: TRBV7-2
CDR3 protein: CASSLLGTGANYGYTF
CDR3 DNA: TGTGCCAGCAGTCTCCTCGGGACAGGGGCTAACTATGGCTACACCTTC

clone size: NA
D gene: TRBD1
J gene: TRBJ1-5
V gene: TRBV7-2
CDR3 protein: CASSLRTGSSNQPQHF
CDR3 DNA: TGTGCCAGCAGCCTTAGGACAGGGAGTAGCAATCAGCCCCAGCATTTT

clone size: NA
D gene: NA
J gene: TRBJ2-5
V gene: TRBV4-1
CDR3 protein: CASSPLGLRQETQYF
CDR3 DNA: TGCGCCAGCAGCCCGCTAGGGTTAAGGCAAGAGACCCAGTACTTC

clone size: NA
D gene: NA
J gene: TRBJ2-5
V gene: TRBV4-1
CDR3 protein: CASSQDRAVGQETQYF
CDR3 DNA: TGCGCCAGCAGCCAAGATCGTGCCGTCGGCCAAGAGACCCAGTACTTC

clone size: NA
D gene: NA
J gene: TRBJ2-7
V gene: TRBV5-5
CDR3 protein: CASSRRQGGTSSYEQYF
CDR3 DNA: TGTGCCAGCAGCCGGAGACAGGGGGGGACTAGCTCCTACGAGCAGTACTTC

clone size: NA
D gene: NA
J gene: TRBJ1-3
V gene: TRBV6-5
CDR3 protein: CASSSSGDGNTIYF
CDR3 DNA: TGTGCCAGCAGTTCCTCAGGGGATGGAAACACCATATATTTT

clone size: NA
D gene: TRBD2
J gene: TRBJ2-3
V gene: TRBV4-2
CDR3 protein: CASSRGIAGRDTQYF
CDR3 DNA: TGTGCCAGCAGCCGAGGGATAGCGGGACGAGATACGCAGTATTTT

clone size: NA
D gene: TRBD1
J gene: TRBJ1-2
V gene: TRBV9
CDR3 protein: CASSVRLQGAYGYTF
CDR3 DNA: TGTGCCAGCAGCGTAAGATTACAGGGGGCTTATGGCTACACCTTC

clone size: NA
D gene: NA
J gene: TRBJ2-7
V gene: TRBV7-9
CDR3 protein: CASSDAGASYEQYF
CDR3 DNA: TGTGCCAGCAGTGACGCGGGGGCTTCCTACGAGCAGTACTTC

clone size: NA
D gene: NA
J gene: TRBJ1-6
V gene: TRBV9
CDR3 protein: CASSVEGTRLNSPLHF
CDR3 DNA: TGTGCCAGCAGCGTAGAGGGCACCCGCTTAAATTCACCCCTCCACTTT